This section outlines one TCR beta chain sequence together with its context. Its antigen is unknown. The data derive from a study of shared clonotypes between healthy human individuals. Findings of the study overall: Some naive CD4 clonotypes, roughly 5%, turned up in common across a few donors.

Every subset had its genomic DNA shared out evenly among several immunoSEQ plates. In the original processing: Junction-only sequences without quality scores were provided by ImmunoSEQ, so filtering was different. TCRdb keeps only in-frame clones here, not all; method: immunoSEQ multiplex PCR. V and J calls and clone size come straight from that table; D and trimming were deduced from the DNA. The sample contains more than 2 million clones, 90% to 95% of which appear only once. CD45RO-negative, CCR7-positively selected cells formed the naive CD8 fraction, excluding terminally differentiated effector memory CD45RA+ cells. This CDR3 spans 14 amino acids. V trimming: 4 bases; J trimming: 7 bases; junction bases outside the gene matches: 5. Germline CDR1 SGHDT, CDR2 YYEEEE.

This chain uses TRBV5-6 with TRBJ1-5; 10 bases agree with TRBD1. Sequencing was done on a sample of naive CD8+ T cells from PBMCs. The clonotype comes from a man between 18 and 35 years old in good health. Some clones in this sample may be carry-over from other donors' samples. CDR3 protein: CASSLGTGAQPQHF. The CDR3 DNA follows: TGTGCCAGCAGCCTAGGGACAGGGGCCCAGCCCCAGCATTTT.